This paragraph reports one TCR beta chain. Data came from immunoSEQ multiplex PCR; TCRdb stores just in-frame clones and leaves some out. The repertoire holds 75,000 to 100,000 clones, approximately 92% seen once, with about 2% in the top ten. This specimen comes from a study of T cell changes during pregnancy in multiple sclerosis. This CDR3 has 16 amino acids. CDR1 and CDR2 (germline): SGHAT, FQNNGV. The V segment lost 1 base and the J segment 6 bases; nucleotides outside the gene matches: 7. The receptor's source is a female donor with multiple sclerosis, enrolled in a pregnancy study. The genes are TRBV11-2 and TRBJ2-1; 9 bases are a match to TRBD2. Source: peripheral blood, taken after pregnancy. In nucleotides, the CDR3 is TGTGCCAGCAGCTTAGGCGCGGGGGGGGCCGGCAATGAGCAGTTCTTC. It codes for CASSLGAGGAGNEQFF. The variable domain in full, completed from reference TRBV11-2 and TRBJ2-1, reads EAGVAQSPRYKIIEKRQSVAFWCNPISGHATLYWYQQILGQGPKLLIQFQNNGVVDDSQLPKDRFSAERLKGVDSTLKIQPAKLEDSAVYLCASSLGAGGAGNEQFFGPGTRLTVL.